This TCR beta chain was documented in a study of Ad26.COV2.S vaccination and SARS-CoV-2 variants. Remarks on this clone: Its target is unknown.

The CDR3 is made up of 15 amino acids. Germline CDR1 reads MNHEY; CDR2 reads SMNVEV (reference sequence). V was clipped by 1 base and J by 6 bases; unmatched bases: 6. Study observations and caveats: Vaccine recipients posted higher spike-specific TCR breadth than their placebo counterparts.

Sequencing used immunoSEQ multiplex PCR; TCRdb keeps in-frame clones, though not all of them. The table records about 350,000 clones, approximately 86% of them present only once. The treatment: approximately 18 received Ad26.COV2.S at low or high dose, single or two shots; roughly five received placebo; per-sample allocation not given. Each sample was drawn 63 days after the first injection (of vaccine or placebo). An adult aged 18-55 years in Boston served as the donor. In the vaccine, an Ad26 vector expressed the SARS-CoV-2 spike of the Wuhan strain. This receptor was obtained from a person aged 18-65 years who received the Ad26.COV2.S COVID-19 vaccine or a placebo. This chain joins TRBV27 and TRBJ2-1, with TRBD1 matching over 7 bases. Sequenced material: peripheral blood, taken in a trial of Ad26.COV2.S vaccine versus placebo. The CDR3 coding sequence is TGTGCCAGCAGTTTATATAGGGGGCAGGTCAATGAGCAGTTCTTC. Amino acid sequence: CASSLYRGQVNEQFF.